This TCR beta chain was identified in a study of T cells in localized non-small cell lung cancer. Produced via immunoSEQ multiplex PCR; TCRdb's table is partial and in-frame only. This table has tens of thousands of clones, approximately 90% appearing once. This CDR3 contains 13 residues. Germline V gene lookup returns CDR1 LNHDA and CDR2 SQIVND (reference sequence). V lost 0 bases to trimming and J lost 7 bases, with 9 bases between them. This clone turned up a few times. The chain couples TRBV19 to TRBJ1-1, with a weak D call TRBD1 (5 bases). The sample consisted of peripheral blood, taken before any cancer treatment. This receptor was obtained from a man aged 40 to 75 with stage I squamous cell lung carcinoma. The CDR3 DNA reads TGTGCCAGTAGTATAGATCGGGGGGGTGAAGCTTTCTTT. Translation: CASSIDRGGEAFF.